These 5 T cell receptor beta chains share one sample of origin, sequenced in a study of identical twins (dated by TCRdb to about 2016). Library generation was performed with 5' RACE. The run used an Illumina HiSeq 2000. Starting from the raw public reads, TCRdb applied fastp trimming at Q25, assembled clones with MiXCR and retained in-frame beta chains. One record per CDR3 amino acid sequence lists the most common genes and DNA. The sample table holds 450,000 or so distinct CDR3 sequences, of which 14% were seen once. Around 0.57% of the sample is in the top ten clones. These data were also filed under a second study, of yellow fever vaccine responses in identical twins.

What was sequenced was CD4+ T cells sorted from blood. The source of these receptors is a woman in her late teens or twenties in good health.

The gene calls are TRBV29-1 and TRBJ2-2, with no clear D. The V gene lost 4 bases and the J gene lost 1 base, with 4 bases spanning the gap. In germline, CDR1 is SQVTM, CDR2 ANQGSEA. The CDR3 spans 12 residues. CDR3 loop: CSVAENTGELFF. The CDR3 DNA reads TGCAGCGTTGCCGAGAACACCGGGGAGCTGTTTTTT.

The chain carries TRBV7-2 and TRBJ2-7; 8 nucleotides line up with TRBD1. The CDR3 is made up of 14 amino acids. Per germline, CDR1 SGHTA and CDR2 FQGNSA. V shed 1 base and J 2 bases; nucleotides not matched to a gene: 1. CDR3 region: CASSLGTGPYEQYF. The CDR3 DNA reads as TGTGCCAGCAGCTTAGGGACAGGGCCCTACGAGCAGTACTTC.

This clonotype was recorded a few times. The rearrangement joins TRBV12-3 or TRBV12-4 to TRBJ2-5; 8 nucleotides agree with TRBD2. The CDR3 extends over 16 amino acids. V lost 3 bases to trimming and J lost 5 bases; unmatched junction nucleotides: 11. CDR3 in amino acids: CASSFFRGGFFETQYF. CDR3 DNA: TGTGCCAGCAGTTTCTTTCGGGGGGGCTTTTTCGAGACCCAGTACTTC.

This clonotype has just a few counts. The chain uses TRBV27 and TRBJ2-1; 10 nucleotides match TRBD2. CDR1 is MNHEY, CDR2 SMNVEV, per germline (reference sequence). The CDR3 length is 16 residues. Unmatched junction bases numbered 9, after V lost 5 bases and J lost 5 bases. The CDR3 loop reads CASSLTSGKYNNEQFF. Written as DNA, the CDR3 is TGTGCCAGCAGTCTAACTAGCGGGAAATATAACAATGAGCAGTTCTTC.

The sample holds a few counts of this clonotype. CDR3 loop: CASSRHRDRGLYNEQFF. CDR3 DNA: TGCGCCAGCAGCCGACACCGAGACAGGGGGCTTTACAATGAGCAGTTCTTC. V usage is TRBV5-1 and J usage is TRBJ2-1; 10 bases map to TRBD1. V shed 4 bases, J shed 4 bases, and the junction held 11 bases outside the gene matches. Per germline, CDR1 SGHRS and CDR2 YFSETQ. This CDR3 has 17 residues.